The 18 T cell receptor beta chains given below trace back to one sample, sequenced in a study of cytomegalovirus exposure and HLA in healthy donors. The study ran its PCR with 60 Vbeta and 13 Jbeta primers. TCRdb's table, derived via immunoSEQ multiplex PCR, lists solely in-frame clones and lacks some. This table holds around 170,000 clones, about three quarters found once. The sequencing sample was made of PBMCs. These receptor sequences come from a girl aged 5-17 years in good health and CMV-seronegative.

The genes are TRBV19 and TRBJ1-4; D remains unclear. CDR3 size: 13 residues. V gave up 6 bases and J gave up 8 bases, with 13 bases separating them. Germline V gives CDR1 LNHDA, CDR2 SQIVND (reference sequence). The CDR3 spells CASSPGAYEKLFF. The CDR3 DNA reads TGTGCCAGTAGCCCCGGAGCCTACGAAAAACTGTTTTTT.

The chain has TRBV2 and TRBJ1-2; 8 positions match TRBD1. The CDR3 sequence is 13 residues long. Trimming removed 5 bases from V and 4 bases from J; junction bases left unmatched: 3. The V gene's germline CDR1 is SNHLY and CDR2 FYNNEI. DNA for the CDR3: TGTGCCAGCAGTACAGGGGGGAGCTATGGCTACACCTTC. Translating it yields CASSTGGSYGYTF.

The chain links TRBV5-4 to TRBJ2-3, with 9 nucleotides matching TRBD2. V trimming: 5 bases; J trimming: 2 bases; junction bases outside the gene matches: 6. The CDR3 is 15 amino acids. Germline V gene lookup returns CDR1 SGHNT and CDR2 YYREEE (reference sequence). CDR3 nucleotides: TGTGCCAGCAGTTTAGCGGGGGAAAACACAGATACGCAGTATTTT. It encodes CASSLAGENTDTQYF.

The chain has TRBV6-5 and TRBJ1-2; tentatively, D is TRBD1 (5 bases). The CDR3 spans 12 residues. Germline values: CDR1 MNHEY, CDR2 SVGAGI. Trimming stripped 2 bases from V and 8 bases from J, with 9 bases between. CDR3: CASSYRQGGYTF. In DNA form, the CDR3 reads TGTGCCAGCAGTTACAGGCAGGGAGGCTACACCTTC.

The J gene is TRBJ2-7, the V gene TRBV19; no clear D. Germline V gives CDR1 LNHDA, CDR2 SQIVND (reference sequence). The CDR3 is 14 amino acids. Trimming removed 6 bases from V and 2 bases from J, with 14 bases in between. Here the CDR3 DNA reads TGTGCCAGTAGCATTTCGGTCGAGACCTACGAGCAGTACTTC. Its protein product is CASSISVETYEQYF. Based on the CDR3 plus reference TRBV19 and TRBJ2-7, the full variable domain is DGGITQSPKYLFRKEGQNVTLSCEQNLNHDAMYWYRQDPGQGLRLIYYSQIVNDFQKGDIAEGYSVSREKKESFPLTVTSAQKNPTAFYLCASSISVETYEQYFGPGTRLTVT.

V is TRBV7-2 and J is TRBJ1-1; 7 bases are a match to TRBD1. CDR1 and CDR2 (germline): SGHTA, FQGNSA. Unmatched junction bases numbered 7, after V lost 4 bases and J lost 5 bases. The CDR3 has 14 amino acids. The CDR3 reads CASSSDRMVTEAFF. The CDR3 DNA reads as TGTGCCAGCAGCTCGGACAGGATGGTAACTGAAGCTTTCTTT.

The V call is TRBV6-5, the J call TRBJ2-1; tentatively, D is TRBD2 (6 bases). Trimming left V 0 bases short and J 7 bases short, with 13 bases between. This CDR3 contains 15 residues. Germline V gene lookup returns CDR1 MNHEY and CDR2 SVGAGI. The CDR3 region has the DNA TGTGCCAGCAGTTACTCGAGCGTAGCGGCAAATGAGCAGTTCTTC. Its translation: CASSYSSVAANEQFF.

V is TRBV29-1 and J is TRBJ2-3, with 9 positions matching TRBD1. V was pared by 4 bases and J by 4 bases, with 3 bases of the junction left unmatched. The length of the CDR3 is 13 residues. Germline V gives CDR1 SQVTM, CDR2 ANQGSEA. The CDR3 DNA reads as TGCAGCGTTGCAGGACAGGGGTCAGATACGCAGTATTTT. Its protein is CSVAGQGSDTQYF.

CDR3 DNA: TGTGCCAGCAGCGGAACCTCGGGGGGGTCTCGCGAGCAGTACTTC. It is translated as CASSGTSGGSREQYF. This chain uses TRBV9 with TRBJ2-7, with TRBD2 matching 8 bases. This CDR3 has 15 residues. Germline V CDR1 and CDR2: SGDLS, YYNGEE. Losses at the gene ends were 3 bases for V and 6 bases for J; bases not matched to a gene: 11.

This rearrangement joins TRBV4-2 to TRBJ2-1; TRBD2 matches 12 bases. The CDR3 covers 18 residues. J lost 5 bases, V lost 0 bases, and 8 bases had no gene match. The germline gives CDR1 LGHNA, CDR2 YNFKEQ. The CDR3 loop is CASSQDASGGAWNNEQFF. CDR3 coding DNA: TGTGCCAGCAGCCAAGACGCTAGCGGGGGGGCCTGGAACAATGAGCAGTTCTTC.

This clone came up a few times. The rearrangement uses TRBV28 and TRBJ1-2, with D possibly matching TRBD1 (6 bases). Looked up from germline, CDR1 is MDHEN and CDR2 is SYDVKM. The CDR3 has 18 residues. Trimming stripped 4 bases from V and 6 bases from J, with 27 bases between. As DNA, the CDR3 is TGTGCCAGCAGTTCCCATGACACCTTGCCCGACAGGCTGGATGGCTACACCTTC. Translation gives CASSSHDTLPDRLDGYTF.

The chain couples TRBV5-8 to TRBJ1-1; D is possibly TRBD1 (6 bases). The CDR3 sequence is 13 residues long. Germline V gives CDR1 SGHTS, CDR2 YDEGEE. V was pared by 7 bases and J by 0 bases, with 10 bases between. This CDR3 is CASPGHMNTEAFF. The CDR3 coding sequence is TGTGCCAGCCCGGGACACATGAACACTGAAGCTTTCTTT.

The chain couples TRBV11-2 to TRBJ1-4; 9 positions agree with TRBD1. Unmatched junction bases numbered 11, after V lost 5 bases and J lost 4 bases. Germline CDR1 is SGHAT and CDR2 is FQNNGV. This CDR3 has 17 residues. The CDR3: CASSPPHRGLGNEKLFF. CDR3 DNA: TGTGCCAGCAGCCCTCCCCACAGGGGGCTAGGTAATGAAAAACTGTTTTTT.

CDR3 sequence reads: CASSGSRGYEQYF. The CDR3 DNA sequence: TGTGCCAGCAGCGGGAGCAGGGGTTACGAGCAGTACTTC. The V gene is TRBV9, the J gene TRBJ2-7; TRBD1 might be the D (6 bases). Trimming took 3 bases from V and 4 from J, leaving 11 bases between them. Germline CDR1 and CDR2: SGDLS and YYNGEE. The CDR3 covers 13 residues.

The chain has TRBV6-5 and TRBJ1-5; a possible D gene is TRBD1 (5 bases). CDR1 is MNHEY, CDR2 SVGAGI, per germline. Between the trimmed V and J ends, which lost 5 bases and 0 bases, there was a span of 8 bases. The CDR3 runs 14 residues. The CDR3 sequence is CASSDRVSNQPQHF. CDR3 coding DNA: TGTGCCAGCAGTGACAGAGTTAGCAATCAGCCCCAGCATTTT.

The CDR3 here is CASSQSRPMAGELFF. The DNA of the CDR3 is TGCGCCAGCAGCCAGAGTCGTCCCATGGCCGGGGAGCTGTTTTTT. The genes are TRBV4-1 and TRBJ2-2; D remains unclear. The CDR3 extends over 15 amino acids. The V end lost 3 bases, the J end lost 6 bases, and 14 bases lay between the germline ends. The germline gives CDR1 MGHRA, CDR2 YSYEKL.

This chain links TRBV7-9 with TRBJ1-2, with D uncertain. The CDR3 contains 13 residues. With 1 base removed from V and 4 bases from J, the gap between germline ends came to 7 bases. CDR1 is SEHNR and CDR2 is FQNEAQ in the germline V gene (reference sequence). This CDR3 reads CASSLETAYGYTF. In nucleotides, the CDR3 is TGTGCCAGCAGCTTAGAAACAGCCTATGGCTACACCTTC. Supplemented by reference TRBV7-9 and TRBJ1-2, the full variable domain reads DTGVSQNPRHKITKRGQNVTFRCDPISEHNRLYWYRQTLGQGPEFLTYFQNEAQLEKSRLLSDRFSAERPKGSFSTLEIQRTEQGDSAMYLCASSLETAYGYTFGSGTRLTVV.

The chain recombines TRBV9 with TRBJ2-1, with 7 bases fitting TRBD1. The trim removed 0 bases at V and 5 bases at J, leaving 14 bases unmatched. The CDR3 spans 18 residues. Germline V lookup: CDR1 SGDLS, CDR2 YYNGEE. In DNA form, the CDR3 reads TGTGCCAGCAGCGTAGCCCCCTCCTCAAGGACAGGAAACAATGAGCAGTTCTTC. Amino acids: CASSVAPSSRTGNNEQFF.